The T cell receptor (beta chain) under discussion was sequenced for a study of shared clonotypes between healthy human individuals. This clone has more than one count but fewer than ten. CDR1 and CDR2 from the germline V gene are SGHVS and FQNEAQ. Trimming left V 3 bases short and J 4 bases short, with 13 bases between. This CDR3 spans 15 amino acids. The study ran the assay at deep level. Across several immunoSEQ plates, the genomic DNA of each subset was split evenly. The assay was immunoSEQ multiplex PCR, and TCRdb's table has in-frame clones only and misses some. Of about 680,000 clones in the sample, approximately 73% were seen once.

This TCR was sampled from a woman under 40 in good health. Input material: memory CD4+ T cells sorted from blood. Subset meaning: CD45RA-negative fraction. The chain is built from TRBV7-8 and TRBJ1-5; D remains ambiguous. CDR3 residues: CASSLQTPFNQPQHF. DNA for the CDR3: TGTGCCAGCAGCTTGCAAACACCTTTTAATCAGCCCCAGCATTTT.